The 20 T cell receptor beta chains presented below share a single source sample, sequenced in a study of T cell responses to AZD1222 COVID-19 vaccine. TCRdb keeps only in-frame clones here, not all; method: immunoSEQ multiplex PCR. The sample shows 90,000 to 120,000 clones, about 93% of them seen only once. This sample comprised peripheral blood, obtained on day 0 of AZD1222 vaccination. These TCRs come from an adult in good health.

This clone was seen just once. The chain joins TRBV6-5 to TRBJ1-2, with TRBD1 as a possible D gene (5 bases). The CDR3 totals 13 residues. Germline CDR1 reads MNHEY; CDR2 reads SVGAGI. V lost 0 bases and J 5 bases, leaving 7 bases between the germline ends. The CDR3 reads CASSYSTDYGYTF. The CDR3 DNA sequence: TGTGCCAGCAGTTACTCGACAGATTATGGCTACACCTTC.

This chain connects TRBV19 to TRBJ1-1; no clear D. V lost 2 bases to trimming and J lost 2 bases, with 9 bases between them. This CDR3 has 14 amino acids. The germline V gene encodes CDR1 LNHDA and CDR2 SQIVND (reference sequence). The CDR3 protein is CASSIPGINTEAFF. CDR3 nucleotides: TGTGCCAGTAGTATACCCGGAATTAACACTGAAGCTTTCTTT.

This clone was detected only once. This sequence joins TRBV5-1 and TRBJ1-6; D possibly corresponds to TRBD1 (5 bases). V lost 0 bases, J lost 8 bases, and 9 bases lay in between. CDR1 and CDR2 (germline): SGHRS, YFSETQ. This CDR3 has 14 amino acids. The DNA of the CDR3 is TGCGCCAGCAGCTTGGGCAGGGAGGATTCACCCCTCCACTTT. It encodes CASSLGREDSPLHF.

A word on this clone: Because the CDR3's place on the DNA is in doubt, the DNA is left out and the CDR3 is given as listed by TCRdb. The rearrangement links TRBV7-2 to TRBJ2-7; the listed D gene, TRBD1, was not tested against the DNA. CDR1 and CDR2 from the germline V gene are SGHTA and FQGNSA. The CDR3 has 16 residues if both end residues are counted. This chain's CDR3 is CASSFGPGTGGHEQYF.

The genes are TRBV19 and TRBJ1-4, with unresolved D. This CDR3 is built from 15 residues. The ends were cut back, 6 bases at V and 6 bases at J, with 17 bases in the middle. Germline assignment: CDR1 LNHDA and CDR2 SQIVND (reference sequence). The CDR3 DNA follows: TGTGCCAGTAGAGCTTCCCTAATACGGCATGAAAAACTGTTTTTT. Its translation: CASRASLIRHEKLFF. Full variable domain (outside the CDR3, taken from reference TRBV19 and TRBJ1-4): DGGITQSPKYLFRKEGQNVTLSCEQNLNHDAMYWYRQDPGQGLRLIYYSQIVNDFQKGDIAEGYSVSREKKESFPLTVTSAQKNPTAFYLCASRASLIRHEKLFFGSGTQLSVL.

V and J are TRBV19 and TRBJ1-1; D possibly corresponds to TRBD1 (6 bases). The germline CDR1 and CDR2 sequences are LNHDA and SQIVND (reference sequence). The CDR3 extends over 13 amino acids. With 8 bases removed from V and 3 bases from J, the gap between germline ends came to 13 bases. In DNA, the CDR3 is TGTGCCAGTGAGGGGGATTGGTACACTGAAGCTTTCTTT. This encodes CASEGDWYTEAFF.

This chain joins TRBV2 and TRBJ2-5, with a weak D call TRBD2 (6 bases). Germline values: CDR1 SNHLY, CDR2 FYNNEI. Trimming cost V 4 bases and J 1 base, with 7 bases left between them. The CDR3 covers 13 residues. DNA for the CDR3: TGTGCCAGCAGTGGGACTACCCAAGAGACCCAGTACTTC. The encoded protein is CASSGTTQETQYF.

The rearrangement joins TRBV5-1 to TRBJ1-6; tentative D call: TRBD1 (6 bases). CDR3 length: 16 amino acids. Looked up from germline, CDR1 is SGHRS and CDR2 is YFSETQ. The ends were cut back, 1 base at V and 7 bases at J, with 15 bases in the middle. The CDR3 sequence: CASSLFGQGLNSPLHF. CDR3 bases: TGCGCCAGCAGCTTGTTCGGGCAGGGGTTGAATTCACCCCTCCACTTT.

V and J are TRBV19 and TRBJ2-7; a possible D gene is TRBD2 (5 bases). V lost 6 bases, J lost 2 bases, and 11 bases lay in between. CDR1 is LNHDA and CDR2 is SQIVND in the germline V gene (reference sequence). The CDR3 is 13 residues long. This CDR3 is CASSSTITYEQYF. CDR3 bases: TGTGCCAGTAGCTCGACTATTACCTACGAGCAGTACTTC.

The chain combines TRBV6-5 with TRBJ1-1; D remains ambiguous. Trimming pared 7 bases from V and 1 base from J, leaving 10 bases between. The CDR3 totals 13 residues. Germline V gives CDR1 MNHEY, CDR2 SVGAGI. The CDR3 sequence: CASTLGRNTEAFF. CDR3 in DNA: TGTGCCAGCACTTTAGGTCGGAACACTGAAGCTTTCTTT.

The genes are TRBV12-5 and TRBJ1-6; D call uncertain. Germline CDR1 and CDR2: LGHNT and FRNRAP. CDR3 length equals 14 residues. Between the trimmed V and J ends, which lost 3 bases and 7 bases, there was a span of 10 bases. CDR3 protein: CASGLSVLNSPLHF. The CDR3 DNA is TGTGCTAGTGGTTTATCGGTATTAAATTCACCCCTCCACTTT.

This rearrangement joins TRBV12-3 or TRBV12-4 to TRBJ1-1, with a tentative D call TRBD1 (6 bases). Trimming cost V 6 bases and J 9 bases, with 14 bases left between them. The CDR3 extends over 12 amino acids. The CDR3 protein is CASSQGGGQAFF. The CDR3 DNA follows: TGTGCCAGCAGCCAAGGAGGGGGGCAAGCTTTCTTT.

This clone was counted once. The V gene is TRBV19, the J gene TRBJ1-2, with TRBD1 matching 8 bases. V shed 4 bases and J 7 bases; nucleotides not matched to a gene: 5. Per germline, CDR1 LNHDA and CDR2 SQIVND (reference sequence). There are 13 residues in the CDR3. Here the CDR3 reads CASSTQGALGYTF. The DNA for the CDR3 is TGTGCCAGTAGTACCCAGGGGGCGCTTGGCTACACCTTC.

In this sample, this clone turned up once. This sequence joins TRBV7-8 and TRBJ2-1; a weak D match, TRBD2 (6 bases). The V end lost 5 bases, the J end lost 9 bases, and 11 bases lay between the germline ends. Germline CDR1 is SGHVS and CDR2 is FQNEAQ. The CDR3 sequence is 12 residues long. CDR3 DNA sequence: TGTGCCAGCAGCAAAGCGGGTGCTGAGCAGTTCTTC. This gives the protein CASSKAGAEQFF.

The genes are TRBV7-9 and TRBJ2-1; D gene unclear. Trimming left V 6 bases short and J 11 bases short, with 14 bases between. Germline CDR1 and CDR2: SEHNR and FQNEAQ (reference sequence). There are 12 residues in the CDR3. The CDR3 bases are TGTGCCAGCAGTTCCCTTACGCTTCAGCAGTTCTTC. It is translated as CASSSLTLQQFF.

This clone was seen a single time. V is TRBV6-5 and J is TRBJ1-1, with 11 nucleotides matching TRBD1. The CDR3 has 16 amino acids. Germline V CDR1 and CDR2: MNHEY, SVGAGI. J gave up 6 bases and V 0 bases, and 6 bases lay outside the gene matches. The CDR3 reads CASSYSVGQGASEAFF. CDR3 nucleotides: TGTGCCAGCAGTTACTCGGTAGGACAGGGGGCTTCTGAAGCTTTCTTT.

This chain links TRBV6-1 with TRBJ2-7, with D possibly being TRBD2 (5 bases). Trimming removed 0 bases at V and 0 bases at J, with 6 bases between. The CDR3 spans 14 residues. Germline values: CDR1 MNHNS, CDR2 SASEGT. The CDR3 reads CASSEAGSSYEQYF. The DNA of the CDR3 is TGTGCCAGCAGTGAAGCGGGGAGCTCCTACGAGCAGTACTTC.

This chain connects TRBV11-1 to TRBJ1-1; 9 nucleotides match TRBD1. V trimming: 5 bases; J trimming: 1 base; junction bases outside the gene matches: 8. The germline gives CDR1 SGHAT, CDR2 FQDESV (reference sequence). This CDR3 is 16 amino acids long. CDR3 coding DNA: TGTGCCAGCAGCGCCCCGGACAGGGGCACGAACACTGAAGCTTTCTTT. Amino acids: CASSAPDRGTNTEAFF.

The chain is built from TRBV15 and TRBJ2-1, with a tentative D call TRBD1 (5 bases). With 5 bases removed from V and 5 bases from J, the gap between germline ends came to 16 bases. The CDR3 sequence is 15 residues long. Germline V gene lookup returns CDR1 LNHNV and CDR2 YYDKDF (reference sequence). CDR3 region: CATSYRSRQNNEQFF. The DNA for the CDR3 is TGTGCCACCAGCTACCGGTCTAGACAGAACAATGAGCAGTTCTTC.

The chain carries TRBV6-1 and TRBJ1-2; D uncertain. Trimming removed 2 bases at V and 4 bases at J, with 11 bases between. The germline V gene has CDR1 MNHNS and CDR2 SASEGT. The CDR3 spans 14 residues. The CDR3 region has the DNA TGTGCCAGCAGTGAACTAGAACGGAGCTATGGCTACACCTTC. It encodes CASSELERSYGYTF.